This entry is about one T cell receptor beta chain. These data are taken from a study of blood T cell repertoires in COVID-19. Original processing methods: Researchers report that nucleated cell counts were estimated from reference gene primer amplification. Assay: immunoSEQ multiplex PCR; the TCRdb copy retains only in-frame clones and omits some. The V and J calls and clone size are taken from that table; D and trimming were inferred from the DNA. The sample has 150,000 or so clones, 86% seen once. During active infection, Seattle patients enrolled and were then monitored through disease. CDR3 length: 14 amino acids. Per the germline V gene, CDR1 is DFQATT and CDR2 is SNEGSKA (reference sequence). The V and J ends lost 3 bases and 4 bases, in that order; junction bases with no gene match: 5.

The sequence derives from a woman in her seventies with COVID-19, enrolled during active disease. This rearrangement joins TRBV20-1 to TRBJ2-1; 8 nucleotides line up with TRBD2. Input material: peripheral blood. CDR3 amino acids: CSASTGGFYNEQFF. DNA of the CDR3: TGCAGTGCTAGTACGGGGGGGTTTTACAATGAGCAGTTCTTC.